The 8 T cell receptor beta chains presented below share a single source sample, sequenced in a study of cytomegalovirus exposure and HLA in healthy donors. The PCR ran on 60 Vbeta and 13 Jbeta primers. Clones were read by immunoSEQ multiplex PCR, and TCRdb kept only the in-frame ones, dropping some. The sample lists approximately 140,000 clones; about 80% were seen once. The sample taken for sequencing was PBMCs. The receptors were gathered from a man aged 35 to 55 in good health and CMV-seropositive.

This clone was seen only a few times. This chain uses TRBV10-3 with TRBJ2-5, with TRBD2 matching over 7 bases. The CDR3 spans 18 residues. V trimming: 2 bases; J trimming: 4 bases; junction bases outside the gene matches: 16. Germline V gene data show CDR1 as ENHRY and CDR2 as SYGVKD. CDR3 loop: CAISENLGGRYSLETQYF. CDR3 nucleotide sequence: TGTGCCATCAGTGAGAATTTAGGCGGGAGATATTCGTTAGAGACCCAGTACTTC.

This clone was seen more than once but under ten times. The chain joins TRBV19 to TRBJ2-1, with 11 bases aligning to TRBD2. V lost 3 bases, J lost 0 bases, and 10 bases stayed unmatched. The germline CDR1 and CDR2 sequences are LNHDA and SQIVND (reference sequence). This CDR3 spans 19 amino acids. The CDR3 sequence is CASSIGSGRAGGSYNEQFF. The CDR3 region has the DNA TGTGCCAGTAGTATCGGTAGCGGGAGGGCTGGGGGCTCCTACAATGAGCAGTTCTTC.

CDR3 in DNA: TGTGCCAGCAGTTCGGGACAGGGGGCCTTGATGAACACCATATATTTT. It translates to CASSSGQGALMNTIYF. The chain carries TRBV28 and TRBJ1-3; 12 bases map to TRBD1. The length of the CDR3 is 16 residues. CDR1 and CDR2 (germline): MDHEN, SYDVKM. With 4 bases clipped from V and 7 bases from J, the junction kept 8 bases outside the gene matches.

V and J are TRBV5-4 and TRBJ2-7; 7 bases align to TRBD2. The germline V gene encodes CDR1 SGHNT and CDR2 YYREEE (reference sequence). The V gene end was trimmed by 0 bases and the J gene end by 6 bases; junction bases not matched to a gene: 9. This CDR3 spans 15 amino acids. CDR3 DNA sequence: TGTGCCAGCAGCTTGGTTGGCGGGAGCTTGGGCGAGCAGTACTTC. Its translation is CASSLVGGSLGEQYF.

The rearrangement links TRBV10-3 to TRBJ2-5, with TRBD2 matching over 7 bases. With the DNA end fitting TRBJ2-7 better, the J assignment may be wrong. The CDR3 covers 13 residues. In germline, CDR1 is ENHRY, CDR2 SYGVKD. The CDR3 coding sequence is TGTGCCATCTCCGCGGGGGTTCCCTACGAGCAGTACTTC. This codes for CAISAGVPYEQYF.

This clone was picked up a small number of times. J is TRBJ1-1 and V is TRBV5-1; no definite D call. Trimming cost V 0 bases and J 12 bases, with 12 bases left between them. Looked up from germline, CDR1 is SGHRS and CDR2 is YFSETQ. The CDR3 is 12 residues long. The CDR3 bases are TGCGCCAGCAGCTTGGTGCCAGGTTGGTCTTTCTTT. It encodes CASSLVPGWSFF.

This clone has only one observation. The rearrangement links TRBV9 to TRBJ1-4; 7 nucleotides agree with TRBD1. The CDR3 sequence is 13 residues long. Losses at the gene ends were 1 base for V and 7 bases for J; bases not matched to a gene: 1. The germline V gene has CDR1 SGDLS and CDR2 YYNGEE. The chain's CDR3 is CASSVQGGEKLFF. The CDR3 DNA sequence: TGTGCCAGCAGCGTACAGGGGGGTGAAAAACTGTTTTTT.

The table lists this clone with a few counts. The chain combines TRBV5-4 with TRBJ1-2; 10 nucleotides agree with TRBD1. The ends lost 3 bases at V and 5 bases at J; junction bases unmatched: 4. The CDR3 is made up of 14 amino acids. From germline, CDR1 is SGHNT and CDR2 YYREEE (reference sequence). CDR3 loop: CASSWDRGGYGYTF. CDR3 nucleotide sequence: TGTGCCAGCAGCTGGGACAGGGGTGGGTATGGCTACACCTTC.